These T cell receptor beta chains were read from a single sample in a study of shared T cell receptors in the human thymus. TCRdb's copy holds only in-frame clones and misses some; the assay was immunoSEQ multiplex PCR. This table holds 540,000 or so clones, about four fifths found once. These records were also assigned to another study, of human thymus T cells.

Material for sequencing was thymocytes. Every receptor here comes from a boy in the first two years of life with a congenital heart defect. CDR3s include the opening cysteine and the closing phenylalanine or tryptophan. The D gene is left open where the match is weak. Clone size is shown for a subset of rows, as once, few, many or a class of expanded clone.

V	D	size	J	DNA	CDR3
TRBV13	-	-	TRBJ2-2	TGTGCCAGCAGCTGCCTAATCCCGAACACCGGGGAGCTGTTTTTT	CASSCLIPNTGELFF
TRBV7-9	TRBD2	-	TRBJ2-7	TGTGCCAGCAGCTTAGCCCCCCCGACTAGCGGGAGCGACGAGCAGTACTTC	CASSLAPPTSGSDEQYF
TRBV27	TRBD1	-	TRBJ2-2	TGTGCCAGCAGGGACATGCAAGGACAGGTCCCTACCGGGGAGCTGTTTTTT	CASRDMQGQVPTGELFF
TRBV29-1	-	-	TRBJ2-7	TGCAGCGTTGTAAGGGGAAGCTCCTACGAGCAGTACTTC	CSVVRGSSYEQYF
TRBV5-8	-	-	TRBJ1-1	TGTGAGGGAGGCAGAGTGAACACTGAAGCTTTCTTT	CEGGRVNTEAFF
TRBV28	-	few	TRBJ2-5	TGTGCCAGCAGTGCTAAAGGGGCGACCCAGTACTTC	CASSAKGATQYF
TRBV19	TRBD1	-	TRBJ2-1	TGTGCCAGTAGTATCCGGGACAGGGTCTACAATGAGCAGTTCTTC	CASSIRDRVYNEQFF
TRBV30	TRBD1	-	TRBJ1-5	TGTGCCTGGACCCCGGGGACAGGGAGGAAGCCCCAGCATTTT	CAWTPGTGRKPQHF
TRBV4-2	TRBD1	once	TRBJ1-4	TGTGCCAGCAGCCAGTCGACAGGGGGCCGGGGTGAAAAACTGTTTTTT	CASSQSTGGRGEKLFF
TRBV4-1	TRBD1	-	TRBJ1-5	TGCGCCAGCAGCCAGGGACAGGCGGGGGGCAATCAGCCCCAGCATTTT	CASSQGQAGGNQPQHF